A single sample gave rise to the 23 T cell receptor beta chains below, sequenced in a study of human T cells and chemical hapten exposure. Time point meaning: patch test 1, 2 weeks after DPC sensitization. This sample's treatment: therapeutic diphenylcyclopropenone sensitization with weekly scalp DPC. Using its own MiXCR run on the RACE reads, TCRdb lists one record per CDR3 protein. The repertoire consists of some 170,000 distinct CDR3 sequences, with approximately 20% occurring once and the leading ten covering approximately 6.4%. Sample: whole blood, taken in connection with sensitization to the hapten diphenylcyclopropenone (DPC). These receptors all come from a woman aged 45-60 years with alopecia areata. Some clones in this sample may be carry-over from other donors' samples.

DNA for the CDR3: TGTGCCAGCAACCTAGCGGGAGTCTCCTACAATGAGCAGTTCTTC. This translates into CASNLAGVSYNEQFF. This chain links TRBV12-3 or TRBV12-4 with TRBJ2-1, with 10 bases lining up with TRBD2. The CDR3 consists of 15 residues. V shed 7 bases, J shed 0 bases, and the junction held 3 bases outside the gene matches.

Only a few counts were recorded for this clonotype. This sequence joins TRBV29-1 and TRBJ2-1; possible D gene TRBD1, 5 bases. Per the germline V gene, CDR1 is SQVTM and CDR2 is ANQGSEA. CDR3 length: 12 residues. V was cut by 7 bases and J by 5 bases, with 12 bases left in between. CDR3 sequence: CSAGHTDNEQFF. In DNA form, the CDR3 reads TGCAGCGCCGGACATACGGACAATGAGCAGTTCTTC.

This clonotype was counted a few times. The chain is built from TRBV2 and TRBJ2-7; D tentatively reads TRBD1 or TRBD2 (5 bases each). Looked up from germline, CDR1 is SNHLY and CDR2 is FYNNEI. The length of the CDR3 is 16 residues. Trimming cost V 7 bases and J 3 bases, with 22 bases left between them. The CDR3 bases are TGTGCCAGCACCTCTCTCGCCGGGGACCGGGACTACGAGCAGTACTTC. It translates to CASTSLAGDRDYEQYF.

The J gene is TRBJ1-5, the V gene TRBV6-5, with D tentatively TRBD1 (5 bases). V was pared by 8 bases and J by 4 bases, with 9 bases between. CDR3 length equals 12 residues. Germline V CDR1 and CDR2: MNHEY, SVGAGI. The DNA for the CDR3 is TGTGCCAGCGGAGAGGGGAATCAGCCCCAGCATTTT. This gives the protein CASGEGNQPQHF.

This clonotype was detected ten times or more. The rearrangement links TRBV5-5 to TRBJ2-1, with a possible D match to TRBD2 (5 bases). Germline values: CDR1 SGHKS, CDR2 YYEKEE (reference sequence). This CDR3 has 14 amino acids. V was shortened by 0 bases and J by 5 bases, with 9 bases between the two germline ends. The CDR3 DNA sequence: TGTGCCAGCAGCTTGGTGACTACAAACAATGAGCAGTTCTTC. Its protein product is CASSLVTTNNEQFF.

This chain connects TRBV5-1 to TRBJ2-1, with 8 bases aligning to TRBD2. Trimming at V came to 4 bases and at J to 3 bases, leaving 9 bases not matched to a gene. The CDR3 runs to 16 residues. Germline V lookup: CDR1 SGHRS, CDR2 YFSETQ. The chain's CDR3 is CASSAGAGGLYNEQFF. The CDR3 coding sequence is TGCGCCAGCAGCGCTGGGGCGGGAGGCCTCTACAATGAGCAGTTCTTC.

CDR3 nucleotide sequence: TGCAGTGCTAGGGAGCCTCGGGGACTAGCAGTAGAGACCCAGTACTTC. Translating it yields CSAREPRGLAVETQYF. The genes are TRBV20-1 and TRBJ2-5; TRBD2 aligns across 9 bases. Germline loops: CDR1 DFQATT, CDR2 SNEGSKA (reference sequence). The trim removed 3 bases at V and 4 bases at J, leaving 12 bases unmatched. The CDR3 length is 16 residues.

V usage is TRBV20-1 and J usage is TRBJ2-5; TRBD2 agrees at 8 bases. The trim removed 4 bases at V and 9 bases at J, leaving 13 bases unmatched. Germline loops: CDR1 DFQATT, CDR2 SNEGSKA (reference sequence). The CDR3 is 14 residues long. CDR3 loop: CSANRVAGTWAQYF. CDR3 coding DNA: TGCAGTGCTAATAGGGTAGCGGGAACGTGGGCCCAGTACTTC.

This clonotype came up a few times. The chain recombines TRBV29-1 with TRBJ2-2; D possibly corresponds to TRBD1 (5 bases). Trimming removed 6 bases at V and 2 bases at J, with 7 bases between. The CDR3 extends over 12 amino acids. In germline, CDR1 is SQVTM, CDR2 ANQGSEA. CDR3: CSVGHNTGELFF. CDR3 DNA sequence: TGCAGCGTCGGACACAACACCGGGGAGCTGTTTTTT.

The chain is built from TRBV5-6 and TRBJ2-1, with D possibly matching TRBD2 (5 bases). CDR3 size: 13 residues. The ends were cut back, 4 bases at V and 7 bases at J, with 12 bases in the middle. CDR1 is SGHDT, CDR2 YYEEEE, per germline. The CDR3 nucleotides are TGTGCCAGCAGCACCGGACTCGGTAATGAGCAGTTCTTC. It codes for CASSTGLGNEQFF.

In this sample, this clonotype turned up many times. In DNA form, the CDR3 reads TGCGCCAGCAGCTTGGGGAACTCTCAAGAGACCCAGTACTTC. Translation gives CASSLGNSQETQYF. V usage is TRBV5-1 and J usage is TRBJ2-5; no clear D gene. V dropped 0 bases and J dropped 2 bases, with 8 bases sitting between them. The CDR3 covers 14 residues. Germline loops: CDR1 SGHRS, CDR2 YFSETQ.

The chain employs TRBV12-3 or TRBV12-4 and TRBJ2-5; D is unresolved. Deletions cut 3 bases from V and 2 bases from J, with 10 bases between. The CDR3 extends over 14 amino acids. Written as DNA, the CDR3 is TGTGCCAGCAGTTTTAGGGCAGAGCAAGAGACCCAGTACTTC. It yields the protein CASSFRAEQETQYF.

This clonotype was picked up a small number of times. The chain couples TRBV5-1 to TRBJ2-1; 13 nucleotides line up with TRBD2. The junction had 3 bases not matched to a gene; V was cut back by 4 bases and J by 8 bases. The V gene's germline CDR1 is SGHRS and CDR2 YFSETQ. This CDR3 has 14 amino acids. CDR3 bases: TGCGCCAGCAGCATAGGACTAGCGGGAGATGAGCAGTTCTTC. This encodes CASSIGLAGDEQFF.

The chain couples TRBV5-1 to TRBJ2-3, with TRBD2 matching over 7 bases. This CDR3 has 16 amino acids. The V gene end was trimmed by 0 bases and the J gene end by 2 bases; junction bases not matched to a gene: 6. In germline, CDR1 is SGHRS, CDR2 YFSETQ. For the CDR3, the DNA is TGCGCCAGCAGCTTGGGCGGCGGGAGCCACACAGATACGCAGTATTTT. Its protein product is CASSLGGGSHTDTQYF.

The chain uses TRBV6-5 and TRBJ1-6; tentatively, D is TRBD1 (6 bases). The length of the CDR3 is 15 residues. Looked up from germline, CDR1 is MNHEY and CDR2 is SVGAGI. V was cut by 0 bases and J by 11 bases, with 14 bases left in between. CDR3 sequence reads: CASSYSRGQSPPLHF. The DNA of the CDR3 is TGTGCCAGCAGTTACTCCCGGGGGCAGTCTCCACCCCTCCACTTT.

This clonotype was seen more than once but under ten times. The chain uses TRBV2 and TRBJ1-2, with 7 bases identical to TRBD1. The V segment lost 8 bases and the J segment 3 bases; nucleotides outside the gene matches: 9. CDR1 is SNHLY and CDR2 is FYNNEI in the germline V gene. The CDR3 has 14 amino acids. The CDR3 region is CASGLDRVDYGYTF. The DNA of the CDR3 is TGTGCCAGCGGATTAGACAGGGTCGACTATGGCTACACCTTC.

V is TRBV5-4 and J is TRBJ1-1; maybe TRBD1 (5 bases). The CDR3 totals 16 residues. Trimming cost V 0 bases and J 1 base, with 13 bases left between them. CDR1 SGHNT and CDR2 YYREEE come from the germline V gene (reference sequence). The CDR3 DNA reads as TGTGCCAGCAGCTTGGTGGGGCGACAGAAGAACACTGAAGCTTTCTTT. Encoded protein: CASSLVGRQKNTEAFF.

The genes are TRBV12-3 or TRBV12-4 and TRBJ2-1; 8 bases match TRBD1. CDR3 length: 14 amino acids. The V gene end was trimmed by 8 bases and the J gene end by 7 bases; junction bases not matched to a gene: 10. CDR3 DNA: TGTGCCAGCCCCCCCCAGGGGGCAAGAAATGAGCAGTTCTTC. Amino acid sequence: CASPPQGARNEQFF.

V usage is TRBV5-1 and J usage is TRBJ2-1; 15 positions agree with TRBD2. V shed 7 bases and J 8 bases; nucleotides not matched to a gene: 1. This CDR3 spans 13 amino acids. Germline V lookup: CDR1 SGHRS, CDR2 YFSETQ. The CDR3 nucleotides read TGCGCCAGCGGACTAGCGGGAGGGCATGAGCAGTTCTTC. Translating gives CASGLAGGHEQFF.

The V gene is TRBV27, the J gene TRBJ2-6; D is possibly TRBD1 (7 bases). Germline values: CDR1 MNHEY, CDR2 SMNVEV (reference sequence). This CDR3 comprises 14 residues. With 6 bases removed from V and 4 bases from J, the gap between germline ends came to 10 bases. CDR3 coding DNA: TGTGCCAGCAGCGCAGGGGGGGGGGCCAACGTCCTGACTTTC. Protein product: CASSAGGGANVLTF.

This clonotype came up a few times. The chain is built from TRBV13 and TRBJ1-5, with 7 positions matching TRBD1. The CDR3 is made up of 15 amino acids. Per germline, CDR1 PRHDT and CDR2 FYEKMQ (reference sequence). The trim removed 4 bases at V and 7 bases at J, leaving 10 bases unmatched. The CDR3 protein is CASSYGTAEGQPQHF. The CDR3 nucleotides read TGTGCCAGCAGCTACGGGACAGCGGAGGGGCAGCCCCAGCATTTT. The variable domain in full, with the rest retrieved from reference TRBV13 and TRBJ1-5, is AAGVIQSPRHLIKEKRETATLKCYPIPRHDTVYWYQQGPGQDPQFLISFYEKMQSDKGSIPDRFSAQQFSDYHSELNMSSLELGDSALYFCASSYGTAEGQPQHFGDGTRLSIL.

The chain is built from TRBV12-5 and TRBJ2-1; D is possibly TRBD2 (5 bases). Germline CDR1 is LGHNT and CDR2 is FRNRAP. Trimming pared 2 bases from V and 10 bases from J, leaving 24 bases between. This CDR3 is 17 amino acids long. CDR3 coding DNA: TGTGCTAGTGGTTTGTTGGCGGGCGTAACTATTACTGAGGAGCAGTTCTTC. Translated, it gives CASGLLAGVTITEEQFF.

This clonotype was picked up a small number of times. V is TRBV2 and J is TRBJ1-6; 10 bases fit TRBD1. CDR1 SNHLY and CDR2 FYNNEI come from the germline V gene. J lost 10 bases, V lost 3 bases, and 6 bases had no gene match. The CDR3 totals 15 residues. CDR3 nucleotides: TGTGCCAGCAGTGAGGGGACAGGGGTTGGGTCACCCCTCCACTTT. Amino acids: CASSEGTGVGSPLHF.